Below are 10 T cell receptor beta chains sequenced from a single sample in a study of blood T cell repertoires in COVID-19. The repertoire was sequenced with immunoSEQ multiplex PCR; TCRdb's copy has only in-frame clones and lacks some. The profile shows 100,000 to 150,000 clones, roughly nine tenths of them singletons. Sequenced: peripheral blood. The receptor set was obtained from a man aged 70-80 years who had recovered from COVID-19.

This clone occurred a few times. The chain employs TRBV28 and TRBJ2-2; maybe TRBD2 (5 bases). CDR3 length: 13 residues. V was clipped by 6 bases and J by 4 bases, with 9 bases between them. Looked up from germline, CDR1 is MDHEN and CDR2 is SYDVKM. The CDR3 sequence: CASRGAVTGELFF. The CDR3, as DNA: TGTGCCAGCAGGGGAGCCGTCACCGGGGAGCTGTTTTTT.

The genes are TRBV11-2 and TRBJ1-6, with D maybe TRBD1 (5 bases). V lost 5 bases and J 5 bases, leaving 13 bases between the germline ends. CDR1 and CDR2 from the germline V gene are SGHAT and FQNNGV. CDR3 length: 15 amino acids. DNA for the CDR3: TGTGCCAGCAGCGTGGGGGGGTCGAATAATTCACCCCTCCACTTT. Translation: CASSVGGSNNSPLHF.

On this clone itself: Sequence at one end of the junction differs from germline and may be a read error. The CDR3 spells CASRQDPSRNTGELFF. CDR3 bases: TGCGCCAGCAGACAAGACCCTAGCCGGAACACCGGGGAGCTGTTTTTT. This chain links TRBV4-1 with TRBJ2-2; the D gene is possibly TRBD2 (5 bases). The germline V gene encodes CDR1 MGHRA and CDR2 YSYEKL. The CDR3 extends over 16 amino acids.

The gene calls are TRBV18 and TRBJ1-5; a possible D gene is TRBD1 (5 bases). Deletions cut 5 bases from V and 5 bases from J, with 16 bases between. The CDR3 consists of 15 residues. CDR1 KGHSH and CDR2 LQKENI come from the germline V gene. CDR3: CASSNHVQGDQPQHF. In DNA form, the CDR3 reads TGTGCCAGCTCAAACCACGTGCAGGGCGATCAGCCCCAGCATTTT. Full variable domain (rest looked up from reference TRBV18 and TRBJ1-5): NAGVMQNPRHLVRRRGQEARLRCSPMKGHSHVYWYRQLPEEGLKFMVYLQKENIIDESGMPKERFSAEFPKEGPSILRIQQVVRGDSAAYFCASSNHVQGDQPQHFGDGTRLSIL.

The V call is TRBV19, the J call TRBJ2-1, with 12 bases lining up with TRBD1. V dropped 4 bases and J dropped 0; count of bases not matched to a gene: 1. CDR1 is LNHDA and CDR2 is SQIVND in the germline V gene (reference sequence). The CDR3 has 16 amino acids. This chain's CDR3 is CASSRDRGRSYNEQFF. The CDR3 DNA sequence: TGTGCCAGTAGTAGGGACAGGGGGCGCTCCTACAATGAGCAGTTCTTC.

The chain is built from TRBV7-2 and TRBJ1-3; D is undetermined. The CDR3 consists of 16 residues. V was clipped by 0 bases and J by 3 bases, with 12 bases between them. Per the germline V gene, CDR1 is SGHTA and CDR2 is FQGNSA. The CDR3 loop reads CASSLASSGYGNTIYF. In nucleotides, the CDR3 is TGTGCCAGCAGCTTAGCTTCCTCAGGTTATGGAAACACCATATATTTT.

The V gene is TRBV28, the J gene TRBJ1-6; D unresolved. Germline V gene lookup returns CDR1 MDHEN and CDR2 SYDVKM. The CDR3 contains 14 residues. V was shortened by 4 bases and J by 8 bases, with 12 bases between the two germline ends. CDR3 sequence reads: CASSSREGDSPLHF. CDR3 nucleotide sequence: TGTGCCAGCAGTTCCCGGGAGGGTGATTCACCCCTCCACTTT.

The genes are TRBV2 and TRBJ2-2; a weak D match, TRBD1 (6 bases). The CDR3 extends over 13 amino acids. Germline assignment: CDR1 SNHLY and CDR2 FYNNEI. V dropped 6 bases and J dropped 4 bases, with 9 bases sitting between them. This chain's CDR3 is CASRQGGTGELFF. The CDR3 bases are TGTGCCAGCAGACAGGGTGGCACCGGGGAGCTGTTTTTT. Together with reference TRBV2 and TRBJ2-2, the CDR3 gives the full variable domain: EPEVTQTPSHQVTQMGQEVILRCVPISNHLYFYWYRQILGQKVEFLVSFYNNEISEKSEIFDDQFSVERPDGSNFTLKIRSTKLEDSAMYFCASRQGGTGELFFGEGSRLTVL.

CDR3 nucleotides: TGTGCCAGCACTCTGGCAGGCAGCACAGATACGCAGTATTTT. Amino acid sequence: CASTLAGSTDTQYF. The V call is TRBV27, the J call TRBJ2-3, with D hard to call. Germline loops: CDR1 MNHEY, CDR2 SMNVEV (reference sequence). The CDR3 contains 14 residues. Between the trimmed V and J ends, which lost 7 bases and 0 bases, there was a span of 11 bases.

This clone was found once. The chain employs TRBV4-3 and TRBJ2-2; D not certain. The CDR3 is 15 amino acids. The V gene's germline CDR1 is LGHNA and CDR2 YSLEER. With 1 base removed from V and 2 bases from J, the gap between germline ends came to 8 bases. The CDR3 DNA reads as TGCGCCAGCAGCCAAGTTCGACTTAACACCGGGGAGCTGTTTTTT. The encoded protein is CASSQVRLNTGELFF.